This T cell receptor beta chain was obtained from a study of cytomegalovirus exposure and HLA in healthy donors (dated 2017 in TCRdb). About the investigation overall: According to an earlier analysis of a few hundred of the donors, some 170 million T cells yielded 120 million or so unique TCR beta sequences and 250 to 350 Gb of sequence data. An early release that covered some 640 HLA-typed donors contained around 300 gigabases of sequencing data and about 84 million unique TCR sequences. The genetic ancestry cluster associated with self-reported Caucasian donors included 65% to 90% of the 350 to 500 genotyped donors. The study aimed to test whether cataloging public T cell receptors could reveal signatures of past pathogen exposure. The study used immunosequencing to profile the T cell repertoires of under 700 subjects and linked those repertoires to cytomegalovirus serostatus. A separate validation cohort of over 95 different subjects was used in addition to the roughly 700-subject first cohort. To predict cytomegalovirus infection status, the study brought together high-throughput TCR immunosequencing, statistical association of individual TCRs with disease status, and machine learning. In a later analysis, previously published TCR beta repertoires from several hundred donors were re-analyzed and high-resolution HLA genotyping was added so that TCR occurrence patterns could be studied. The later analysis used no new phenotypic data to find candidate immune exposures, relying instead on TCR beta sequences and their occurrence across donors. An earlier analysis of fewer than 750 of the donors used high-throughput TCR beta sequencing to judge whether each TCR beta V gene segment behaved as functional or pseudogenic. Donor age, sex, ethnicity and CMV serostatus were collected together with the repertoire data. Genome-wide SNP genotypes for about 60% of the roughly 670 donors were used in a later genetic analysis, which treated that subset as a discovery cohort. All discovery cohort repertoires had been generated on a single sequencing platform. HLA typing included class I and class II loci at four-digit resolution. The number of donors typed differed by locus, with roughly 629-640 for A, B, C, DRB1 and DQB1, more than 500 for DQA1, 600 to 610 for DPA1, and some 440 for DPB1. Four to six DR-DQ haplotypes were handled as single units for association and clustering, since linkage in the cohort was strong. On average, 235,054 unique TCR beta nucleotide sequences were sequenced per donor among several hundred genotyped donors of the cohort, with 15% to 20% of those sequences being non-productive. General conclusions and limits of the study: Sequencing depth was assumed to be roughly uniform across donors in the presence/absence analyses, though that assumption may not hold. Only TCR beta chains were sequenced in this cohort, and the absence of alpha or paired-chain data limited detectable features. In an earlier analysis of more than 500 of the donors, most TCR beta V segments appeared in productive rearrangements about 87% or about 30% of the time, broadly matching IMGT annotations. In a later analysis, the rate of TCR association differed among HLA loci, with DRB1 alleles having the most associated TCRs and HLA-C alleles having the fewest. In a later analysis, some 18,000 TCR beta sequences were associated with specific HLA alleles at a false discovery rate of 0.05. The sequencing pipeline was judged likely to have produced a cluster of highly shared sequence variants as a technical artifact. A later analysis reported that several top co-occurrence clusters appeared linked to parvovirus B19, influenza, CMV and Epstein-Barr virus. The study listed around 160 TCR beta chains as associated with cytomegalovirus. Linkage disequilibrium might explain the correlated functional status among segregating V segments, but an unknown experimental factor could not be excluded. A few of the identified cytomegalovirus-associated TCR beta chains were confirmed in vitro to be specific for cytomegalovirus antigens. The only immune exposure information available for the cohort was CMV serostatus. In a later genetic analysis, a missense DCLRE1C variant was associated with V-gene and J-gene trimming of TCR beta chains, and the association was replicated in an independent cohort. Some IMGT-functional V segments, including TRBV6-2 and TRBV6-3, could not be told apart with the 87-base-pair reads, so those segments were excluded. Most TCR sequences were seen in very few donors, while some public TCRs were found in many individuals. Compared with equally common non-associated chains, HLA-associated TCR beta chains in a later analysis were more clonally expanded and had lower generation probabilities. A further reported finding was that TCR beta sequences accurately predicted the HLA-A and HLA-B alleles for most subjects in the first cohort. In a later analysis, most CMV-associated TCR beta chains were found to appear HLA-restricted, with HLA associations seemingly driven largely by CMV exposure. The classifier was reported to diagnose cytomegalovirus status with high specificity and sensitivity in both the original cohort and the validation cohort. It was suggested by the authors that the approach could potentially be generalized to other disease states and immunological phenotypes. A later genetic analysis reported fewer N-insertions in productive TCRs among donors in an Asian-associated ancestry cluster than the roughly 700-donor mean. Approximately 16 rarely observed V segments, including chromosome 9 orphons, were excluded from the earlier analysis of just under 600 of the donors because counts were too low. When HLA alleles, especially DR and DQ, strongly co-occurred, TCR associations were difficult to assign to individual alleles. Because some donors lacked HLA typing at each locus, the association tests relied only on the typed subset.

With respect to this clone: Its antigen has not been determined. It has no much larger one-base neighbor in the sample; base qualities were not kept.

The library was made by the immunoSEQ multiplex PCR assay. For the multiplex PCR, a mixture combining 60 forward primers for TCR Vbeta segments and 13 reverse primers for TCR Jbeta segments was used. The CDR3 region of rearranged TCR beta genes was amplified from genomic DNA by a multiplex PCR assay. The amplified TCR beta libraries were sequenced on the Illumina HiSeq System as 87-base-pair reads. For the original study's pipeline: A later analysis counted tens of millions of unique TCR beta chains across the 666 repertoires, and some 12 million of these chains were shared by at least two donors. A nearest-neighbor algorithm error-corrected the raw reads and collapsed the reads into unique sequences, merging closely related sequences to remove PCR and sequencing errors. CDR3 sequences were aligned to IMGT reference sequences to assign V, D and J gene segments. Each retained sequence needed at least a six-nucleotide match to both a V gene segment and a J gene segment. A rearrangement was called productive if the CDR3 had no stop codons and remained in frame with V and J, and every other rearrangement was called non-productive. CDR3 was defined according to IMGT convention as the region running from the second conserved V-encoded cysteine to the conserved J-encoded phenylalanine. Sequences without an unambiguous match to a single V gene segment were excluded from the earlier analysis of 500 to 700 of the donors. In an earlier analysis of about 590 of the donors, a V segment was called functional when productive rearrangements were above 56.7%, and segregating when the standard deviation between donors exceeded 5%. A statistical classification framework was developed to diagnose cytomegalovirus status using the catalog of TCR beta chain sequences. V and J gene assignment, in a later analysis, came from comparing TCR nucleotide sequences with IMGT/GENE-DB human TR gene sequences. The TCRdist pipeline was used in a later analysis to assign CDR3 sequences and most-parsimonious VDJ recombination scenarios. In a later analysis, each TCR beta chain was defined by its CDR3 amino acid sequence together with its V-gene family, and reads lacking a unique V-gene family were excluded. In a later analysis, nearly 600 highly shared, low-generation-probability nucleotide sequences were removed to address suspected cross-contamination and a sequencing artifact. A later analysis calculated a clonal expansion index for each public chain from normalized within-repertoire ranks of inferred template counts. In a later analysis, generation probabilities were computed using a VDJ recombination model fitted to out-of-frame rearrangements, and the results were checked against IGoR. A later analysis scored TCR-TCR, TCR-HLA and TCR-CMV co-occurrence with hypergeometric tests, applying a repertoire-size bias correction to TCR pairs. In a later analysis, false discovery rates were estimated by permuting HLA or CMV assignments 20 times. In a later analysis, co-occurring TCRs were grouped with DBSCAN, and TCRdist sequence similarity was added when clustering was performed within HLA-allele-positive subsets. Repertoires with fewer than 30,000 or more than 120,000 public chains, plus five repertoires with anomalous nucleotide sharing, were excluded from co-occurrence clustering. This is the immuneACCESS table as TCRdb keeps it, with only in-frame sequences that have V and J called. A part of the clones is gone; compared with another copy, unresolved V genes explain less than half, and the rest is unexplained. V and J calls and clone size follow that table, whereas D and trimming were derived from the DNA. This sample gives 150,000 to 200,000 clones in total; approximately 80% of them show up just once. About 3.8% of the sample is in the top ten clones.

The cohort comprised approximately 700 healthy bone marrow donors. All cohort members were sampled while nominally healthy, although unrecorded immune exposures were likely present. The donor was CMV seropositive and belonged to the group of 250 to 350 seropositive cohort members. A peripheral blood sample was provided by each donor, and peripheral blood mononuclear cells were used for TCR beta sequencing. Genomic DNA was extracted from the blood cell samples with the Qiagen DNeasy Blood Extraction Kit. V trim: 4 bases; J trim: 5 bases; unmatched bases: 4. Taken from cysteine to phenylalanine, the CDR3 has 14 residues. The entry retains the CDR3 DNA only, 42 bases that are in frame from base 1. The germline V gene sets CDR1 to LGHNA and CDR2 to YSLEER.

Here the chain combines TRBV4-3 and TRBJ2-5; TRBD1 matches 10 bases in the middle. Input material: PBMCs. This sequence was found in a man aged 25 to 40 in good health and CMV-seropositive. CDR3 protein: CASSRGQGLETQYF. The DNA is as follows: TGCGCCAGCAGCCGGGGACAGGGGTTGGAGACCCAGTACTTC.